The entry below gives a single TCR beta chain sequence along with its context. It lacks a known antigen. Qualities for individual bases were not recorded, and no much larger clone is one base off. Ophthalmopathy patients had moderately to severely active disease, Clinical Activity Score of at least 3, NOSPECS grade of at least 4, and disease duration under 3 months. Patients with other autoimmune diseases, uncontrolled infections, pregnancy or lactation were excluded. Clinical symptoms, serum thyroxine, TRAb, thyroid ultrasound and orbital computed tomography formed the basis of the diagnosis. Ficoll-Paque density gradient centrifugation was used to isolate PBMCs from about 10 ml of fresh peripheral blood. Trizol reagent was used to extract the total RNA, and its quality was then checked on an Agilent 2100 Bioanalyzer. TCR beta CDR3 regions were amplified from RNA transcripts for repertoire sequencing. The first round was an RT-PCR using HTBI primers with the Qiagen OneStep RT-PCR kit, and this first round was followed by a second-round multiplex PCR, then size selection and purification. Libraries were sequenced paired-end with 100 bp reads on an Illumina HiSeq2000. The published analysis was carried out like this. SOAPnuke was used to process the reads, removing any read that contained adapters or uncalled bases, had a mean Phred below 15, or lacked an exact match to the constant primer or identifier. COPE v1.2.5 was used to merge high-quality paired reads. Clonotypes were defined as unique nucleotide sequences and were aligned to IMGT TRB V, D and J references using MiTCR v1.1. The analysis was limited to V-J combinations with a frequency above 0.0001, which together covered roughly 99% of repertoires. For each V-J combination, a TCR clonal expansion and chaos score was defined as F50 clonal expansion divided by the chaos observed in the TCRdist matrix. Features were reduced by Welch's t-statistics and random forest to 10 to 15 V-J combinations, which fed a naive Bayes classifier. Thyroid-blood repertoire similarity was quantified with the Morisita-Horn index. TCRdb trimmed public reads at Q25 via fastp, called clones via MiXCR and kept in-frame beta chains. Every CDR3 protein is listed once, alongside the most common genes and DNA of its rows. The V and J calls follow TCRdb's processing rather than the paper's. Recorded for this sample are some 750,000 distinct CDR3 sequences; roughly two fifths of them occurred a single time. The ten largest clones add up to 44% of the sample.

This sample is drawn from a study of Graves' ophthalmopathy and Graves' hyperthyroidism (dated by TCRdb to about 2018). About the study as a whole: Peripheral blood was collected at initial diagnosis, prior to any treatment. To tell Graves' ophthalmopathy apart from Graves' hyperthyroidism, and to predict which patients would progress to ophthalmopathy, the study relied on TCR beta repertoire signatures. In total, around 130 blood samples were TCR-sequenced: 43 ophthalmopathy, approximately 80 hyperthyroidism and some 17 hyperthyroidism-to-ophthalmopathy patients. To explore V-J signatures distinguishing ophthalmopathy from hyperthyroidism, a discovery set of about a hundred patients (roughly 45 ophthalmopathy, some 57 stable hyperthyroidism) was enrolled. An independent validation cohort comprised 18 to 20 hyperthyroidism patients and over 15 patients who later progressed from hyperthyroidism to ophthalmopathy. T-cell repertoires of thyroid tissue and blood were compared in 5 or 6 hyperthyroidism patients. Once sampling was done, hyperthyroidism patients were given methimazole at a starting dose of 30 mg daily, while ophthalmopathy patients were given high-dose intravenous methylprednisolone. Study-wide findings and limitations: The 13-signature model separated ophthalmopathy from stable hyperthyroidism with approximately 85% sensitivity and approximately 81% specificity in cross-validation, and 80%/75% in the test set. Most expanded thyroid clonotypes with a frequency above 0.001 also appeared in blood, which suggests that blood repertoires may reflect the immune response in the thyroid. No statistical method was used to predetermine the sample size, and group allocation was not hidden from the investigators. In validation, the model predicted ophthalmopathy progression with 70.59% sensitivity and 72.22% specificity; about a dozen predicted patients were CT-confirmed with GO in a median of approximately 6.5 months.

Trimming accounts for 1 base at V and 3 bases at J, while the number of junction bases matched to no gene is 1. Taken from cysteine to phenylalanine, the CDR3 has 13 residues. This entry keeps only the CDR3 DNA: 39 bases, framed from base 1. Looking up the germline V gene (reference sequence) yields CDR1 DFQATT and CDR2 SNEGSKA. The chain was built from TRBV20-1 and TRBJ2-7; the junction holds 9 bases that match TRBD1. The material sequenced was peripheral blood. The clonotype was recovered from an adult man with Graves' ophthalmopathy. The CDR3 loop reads CSARGGQGYEQYF. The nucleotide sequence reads TGCAGTGCTAGAGGGGGACAGGGCTACGAGCAGTACTTC.